This T cell receptor beta chain was sequenced during a study of T cells in Graves' hyperthyroidism and ophthalmopathy. Amplification targeted TCR beta CDR3 regions from RNA transcripts. Initially, a first-round RT-PCR of the TCR CDR3 employed the HTBI primer set. TCRdb recomputed calls from the multiplex PCR reads with MiXCR, one row per CDR3 protein. The sample consists of around 250,000 distinct CDR3 sequences, less than 15% of them appearing once. Comments on this clonotype: Since a much larger clone is just one base distant, this may be a read error.

The CDR3 length is 14 residues. V was cut by 5 bases and J by 0 bases, with 9 bases left in between. The rearrangement links TRBV12-3 or TRBV12-4 to TRBJ2-3, with D maybe TRBD2 (6 bases). Sample: blood. The sequence came from a woman aged 40 to 55 with Graves' hyperthyroidism that later progressed to Graves' ophthalmopathy. The DNA of the CDR3 is TGTGCCAGCAGTAGCGGGTCTAGCACAGATACGCAGTATTTT. Translation: CASSSGSSTDTQYF.